This T cell receptor (beta chain) was retrieved from a study of OX40 agonist ivuxolimab in advanced cancers. About the research overall: A history of anti-PD-1, anti-PD-L1 or anti-CTLA-4 therapy was acceptable, and approximately 40% had some.

Between the trimmed V and J ends, which lost 5 bases and 6 bases, there was a span of 13 bases. Germline V gene sequence: CDR1 MNHEY, CDR2 SMNVEV (reference sequence). The CDR3 has 13 amino acids. The table came from immunoSEQ multiplex PCR; TCRdb's copy has only in-frame clones and leaves some out. The sample contains over 95,000 clones, about 79% of which appear only once. Sample: CD4+ or CD8+ T cells sorted from blood, taken in a trial of the OX40 agonist ivuxolimab. The chain combines TRBV27 with TRBJ1-2; TRBD1 is a possible D gene (6 bases). This receptor was taken from an adult with an advanced solid tumor such as melanoma, head and neck, liver or kidney cancer. The CDR3 sequence is CASSEQGPDGYTF. Here the CDR3 DNA reads TGTGCCAGCAGTGAACAGGGACCTGATGGCTACACCTTC.